The 6 T cell receptor beta chains given below trace back to one sample, sequenced in a study of T cell repertoires in cytomegalovirus infection. One entry per CDR3 protein results from TCRdb running MiXCR on the reads. The sample gives 560,000 or so distinct CDR3 sequences, 15% to 20% of which show up once; 20% to 30% is in the top ten. Sample: CD8+ T cells from PBMCs. Every receptor here comes from a human donor in good health (CMV status not recorded). Some clones in this sample may be carry-over from other donors' samples.

This clonotype was recorded once. As the CDR3 is not closed by the conserved phenylalanine or tryptophan, this likely results from a read error. The V call is TRBV11-2, the J call TRBJ2-1; D may be TRBD1 or TRBD2 (7 bases each). The germline gives CDR1 SGHAT, CDR2 FQNNGV. The V end was cut by 2 bases, the J end by 9 bases, with 23 bases between. The CDR3 extends over 17 amino acids. The CDR3 loop is CASSLRGGGGGNGEQFL. The CDR3 DNA reads TGTGCCAGCAGCTTAAGGGGGGGAGGGGGCGGTAACGGTGAGCAGTTCTTA.

For this clonotype: Lacking the conserved final phenylalanine or tryptophan, this CDR3 likely reflects a read error. The V call is TRBV4-1, the J call TRBJ2-1; 8 nucleotides line up with TRBD2. The CDR3 loop spans 15 amino acids. V trimming: 2 bases; J trimming: 3 bases; junction bases outside the gene matches: 3. Germline values: CDR1 MGHRA, CDR2 YSYEKL. The CDR3 loop reads CASSQLRGGYNEQFS. DNA for the CDR3: TGCGCCAGCAGCCAACTTCGGGGGGGCTACAATGAGCAGTTCTCC.

This clonotype has ten or more counts. This chain joins TRBV12-3 or TRBV12-4 and TRBJ2-2, with no clear D. Trimming took off 5 bases at V and 6 bases at J, with 7 bases between the two ends. The CDR3 contains 12 residues. The CDR3 region is CASSPLPGELFF. Here the CDR3 DNA reads TGTGCCAGCAGTCCCCTCCCCGGGGAGCTGTTTTTT.

The gene calls are TRBV7-4 and TRBJ2-7, with D unresolved. CDR3 length: 13 amino acids. Deletions cut 5 bases from V and 0 bases from J, with 8 bases between. Per the germline V gene, CDR1 is SGHVT and CDR2 is SQSDAQ. The CDR3: CASSTSASYEQYF. Here the CDR3 DNA reads TGTGCCAGCAGCACCAGTGCCTCCTACGAGCAGTACTTC.

This clonotype showed up many times. The CDR3 nucleotides read TGCAGTGCTCACCCACCTAATGCCTACAATGAGCAGTTCTTC. It encodes CSAHPPNAYNEQFF. The chain recombines TRBV20-1 with TRBJ2-1; D unclear. Germline V gene data show CDR1 as DFQATT and CDR2 as SNEGSKA (reference sequence). This CDR3 contains 14 residues. The ends were cut back, 5 bases at V and 2 bases at J, with 13 bases in the middle.

This clonotype was recorded many times. This chain joins TRBV7-6 and TRBJ2-5, with TRBD2 identical over 13 bases. CDR3 size: 18 residues. J was trimmed by 3 bases and V by 5 bases; bases with no gene match: 12. Germline V gives CDR1 SGHVS, CDR2 FNYEAQ. The CDR3 region is CASSLRLAGGLKKETQYF. The DNA for the CDR3 is TGTGCCAGCAGCCTCCGACTAGCGGGGGGCCTGAAGAAAGAGACCCAGTACTTC.